Sequencing of this T cell receptor (beta chain) was carried out in a study of T cells after somatic rescue of genetic block. This clone is a singleton in its sample. The table came from immunoSEQ multiplex PCR; TCRdb's copy has only in-frame clones and leaves some out. The sample carries 68,000 or so clones, 85% to 95% recorded once. The CDR3 totals 15 residues. Germline CDR1 MGHRA, CDR2 YSYEKL. V lost 7 bases to trimming and J lost 1 base, with 16 bases between them. This receptor was taken from a man aged 40-49 years. This sequence joins TRBV4-1 and TRBJ1-1; D uncertain. The sample consisted of peripheral blood mononuclear cells (PBMCs). CDR3 loop: CASTVGPAGNTEAFF. DNA for the CDR3: TGCGCCAGCACCGTCGGCCCCGCAGGGAACACTGAAGCTTTCTTT.